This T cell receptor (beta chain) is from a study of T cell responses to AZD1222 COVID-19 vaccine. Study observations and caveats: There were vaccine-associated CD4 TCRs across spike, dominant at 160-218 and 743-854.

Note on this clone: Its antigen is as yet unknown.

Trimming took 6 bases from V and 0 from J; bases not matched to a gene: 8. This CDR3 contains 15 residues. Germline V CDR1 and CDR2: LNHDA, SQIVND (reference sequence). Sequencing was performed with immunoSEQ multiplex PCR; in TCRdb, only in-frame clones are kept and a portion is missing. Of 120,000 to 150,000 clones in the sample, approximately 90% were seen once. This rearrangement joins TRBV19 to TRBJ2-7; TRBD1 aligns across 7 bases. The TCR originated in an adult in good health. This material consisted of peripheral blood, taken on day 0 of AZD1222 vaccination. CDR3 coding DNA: TGTGCCAGTAGCCCACAGGGGTCGAGCTCCTACGAGCAGTACTTC. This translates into CASSPQGSSSYEQYF.